This T cell receptor (beta chain) was recovered during a study of technical replicates of blood from a handful of donors. This CDR3 contains 14 residues. Germline V gene sequence: CDR1 LNHDA, CDR2 SQIVND (reference sequence). J gave up 12 bases and V 6 bases, and 15 bases lay outside the gene matches. Measured with immunoSEQ multiplex PCR; TCRdb has only the in-frame clones, and not every one. Of 100,000 or so clones listed, 96% are singletons. The rearrangement joins TRBV19 to TRBJ1-1; TRBD1 matches at 8 bases. The sequenced sample was T cells isolated from PBMCs. The clonotype was recovered from a human donor in good health. The CDR3 nucleotides are TGTGCCAGTAGCCTTATCATCCGGGACAGGCTGACTTTCTTT. Protein product: CASSLIIRDRLTFF.